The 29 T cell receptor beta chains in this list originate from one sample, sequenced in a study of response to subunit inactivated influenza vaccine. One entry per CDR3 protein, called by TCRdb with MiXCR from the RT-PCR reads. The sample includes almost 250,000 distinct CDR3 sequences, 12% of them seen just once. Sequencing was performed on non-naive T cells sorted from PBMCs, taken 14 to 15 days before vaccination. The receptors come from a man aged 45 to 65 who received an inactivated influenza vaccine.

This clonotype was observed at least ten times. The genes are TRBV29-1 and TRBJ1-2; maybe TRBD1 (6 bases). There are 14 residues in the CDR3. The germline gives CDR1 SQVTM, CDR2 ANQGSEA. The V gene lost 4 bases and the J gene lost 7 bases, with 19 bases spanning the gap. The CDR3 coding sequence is TGCAGCGTTGTTTCGGGGGGCGGTCCTGGTGGCTACACCTTC. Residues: CSVVSGGGPGGYTF.

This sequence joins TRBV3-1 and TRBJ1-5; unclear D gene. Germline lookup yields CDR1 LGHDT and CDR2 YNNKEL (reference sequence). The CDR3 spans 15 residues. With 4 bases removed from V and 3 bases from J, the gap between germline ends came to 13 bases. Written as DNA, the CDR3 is TGTGCCAGCAGCCTGGGTGTTAACGACAATCAGCCCCAGCATTTT. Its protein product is CASSLGVNDNQPQHF.

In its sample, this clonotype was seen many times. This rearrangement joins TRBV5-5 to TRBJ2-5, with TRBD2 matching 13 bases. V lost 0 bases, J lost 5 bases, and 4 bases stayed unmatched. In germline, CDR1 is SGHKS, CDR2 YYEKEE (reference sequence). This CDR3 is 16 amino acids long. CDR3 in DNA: TGTGCCAGCAGCTTGGAACTAGCGGGGGGGCGGGAGACCCAGTACTTC. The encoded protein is CASSLELAGGRETQYF.

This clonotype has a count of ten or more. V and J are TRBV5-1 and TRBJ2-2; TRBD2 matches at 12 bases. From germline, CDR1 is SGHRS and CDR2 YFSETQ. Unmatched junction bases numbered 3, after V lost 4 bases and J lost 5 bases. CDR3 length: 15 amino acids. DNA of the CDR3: TGCGCCAGCAGCCTAGCGGGAGGGGAAACCGGGGAGCTGTTTTTT. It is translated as CASSLAGGETGELFF.

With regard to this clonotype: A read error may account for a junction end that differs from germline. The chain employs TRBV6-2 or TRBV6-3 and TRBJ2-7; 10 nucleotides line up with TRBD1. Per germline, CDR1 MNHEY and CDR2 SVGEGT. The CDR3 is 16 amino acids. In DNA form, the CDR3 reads TGTGCCAGCAGGAAAGCGACAGGGGGCTTCTCCTGCGAGCAGTACTTC. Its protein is CASRKATGGFSCEQYF.

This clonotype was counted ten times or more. CDR3 in DNA: TGTGCCAGTAGTATCCGGATGGATCAGCCCCAGCATTTT. Translated, it gives CASSIRMDQPQHF. The rearrangement uses TRBV19 and TRBJ1-5; D call uncertain. CDR3 length: 13 residues. Germline V gene lookup returns CDR1 LNHDA and CDR2 SQIVND (reference sequence). V was pared by 3 bases and J by 5 bases, with 8 bases between.

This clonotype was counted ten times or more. CDR3 in amino acids: CASSPGGTSGSYEQYF. Written as DNA, the CDR3 is TGTGCCAGCTCACCAGGTGGGACTAGCGGATCCTACGAGCAGTACTTC. The V call is TRBV18, the J call TRBJ2-7, with 11 bases identical to TRBD2. V gave up 2 bases and J gave up 1 base; unmatched junction bases: 4. In germline, CDR1 is KGHSH, CDR2 LQKENI. The CDR3 length is 16 residues.

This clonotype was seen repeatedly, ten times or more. CDR3: CASRSTGEEYF. Here the CDR3 DNA reads TGTGCCAGCAGATCGACAGGGGAGGAGTACTTC. This rearrangement joins TRBV12-3 or TRBV12-4 to TRBJ2-4; 8 bases fit TRBD1. Trimming cost V 6 bases and J 14 bases; bases outside gene matches: 6. The CDR3 loop spans 11 amino acids.

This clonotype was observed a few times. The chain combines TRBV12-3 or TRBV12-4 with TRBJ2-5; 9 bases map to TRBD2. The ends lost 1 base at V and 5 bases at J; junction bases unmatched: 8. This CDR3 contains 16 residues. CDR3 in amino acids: CASSLGAGGERETQYF. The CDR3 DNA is TGTGCCAGCAGTTTAGGAGCGGGAGGTGAGCGTGAGACCCAGTACTTC.

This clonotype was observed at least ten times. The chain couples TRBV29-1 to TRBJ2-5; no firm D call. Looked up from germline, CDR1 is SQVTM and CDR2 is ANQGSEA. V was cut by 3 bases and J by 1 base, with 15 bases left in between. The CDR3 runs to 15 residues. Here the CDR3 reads CSVEVLGLGQETQYF. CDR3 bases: TGCAGCGTTGAGGTTTTAGGCTTAGGCCAAGAGACCCAGTACTTC.

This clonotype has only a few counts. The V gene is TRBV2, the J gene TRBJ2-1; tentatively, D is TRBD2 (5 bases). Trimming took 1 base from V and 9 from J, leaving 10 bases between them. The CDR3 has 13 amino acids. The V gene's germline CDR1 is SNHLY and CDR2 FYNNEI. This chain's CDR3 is CASSEVGGGEQFF. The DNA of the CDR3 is TGTGCCAGCAGTGAAGTTGGAGGCGGTGAGCAGTTCTTC.

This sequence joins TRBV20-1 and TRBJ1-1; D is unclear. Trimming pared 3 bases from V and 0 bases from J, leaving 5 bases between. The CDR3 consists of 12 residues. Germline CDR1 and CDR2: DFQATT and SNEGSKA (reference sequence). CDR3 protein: CSASVLNTEAFF. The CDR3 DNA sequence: TGCAGTGCTAGCGTCCTGAACACTGAAGCTTTCTTT.

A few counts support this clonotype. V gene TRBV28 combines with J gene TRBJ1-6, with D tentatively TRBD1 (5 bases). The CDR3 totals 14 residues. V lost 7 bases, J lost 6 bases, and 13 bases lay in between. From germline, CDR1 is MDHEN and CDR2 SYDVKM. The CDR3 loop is CASTRDGTNSPLHF. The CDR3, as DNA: TGTGCCAGCACTCGGGACGGAACTAATTCACCCCTCCACTTT.

CDR3 region: CASSEAEGAGNEQYF. In DNA, the CDR3 is TGTGCCAGCAGTGAAGCGGAGGGGGCCGGCAACGAGCAGTACTTC. V and J are TRBV6-1 and TRBJ2-7, with TRBD1 as a possible D gene (7 bases). Trimming stripped 0 bases from V and 5 bases from J, with 14 bases between. The CDR3 is made up of 15 amino acids. CDR1 and CDR2 (germline): MNHNS, SASEGT.

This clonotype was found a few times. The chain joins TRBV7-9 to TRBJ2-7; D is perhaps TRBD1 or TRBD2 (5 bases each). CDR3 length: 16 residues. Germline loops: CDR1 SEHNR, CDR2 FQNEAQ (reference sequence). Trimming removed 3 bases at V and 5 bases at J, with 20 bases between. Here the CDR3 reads CASSLRVSIEGDEQYF. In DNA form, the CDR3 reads TGTGCCAGCAGCTTGAGGGTCTCTATCGAAGGGGACGAGCAGTACTTC.

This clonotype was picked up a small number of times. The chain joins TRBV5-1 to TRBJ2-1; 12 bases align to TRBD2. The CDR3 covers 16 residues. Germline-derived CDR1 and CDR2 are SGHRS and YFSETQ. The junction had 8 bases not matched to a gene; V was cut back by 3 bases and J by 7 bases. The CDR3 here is CASSYPSGRAENEQFF. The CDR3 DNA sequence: TGCGCCAGCAGCTACCCTAGCGGGAGGGCCGAAAATGAGCAGTTCTTC.

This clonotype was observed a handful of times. CDR3 in DNA: TGTGCCAGCAGTTCCTTGCGGCCAGGCCAGGAAAAACTGTTTTTT. Protein: CASSSLRPGQEKLFF. This rearrangement joins TRBV6-5 to TRBJ1-4; the D is unclear. The CDR3 runs 15 residues. Trimming stripped 4 bases from V and 8 bases from J, with 17 bases between. CDR1 is MNHEY and CDR2 is SVGAGI in the germline V gene.

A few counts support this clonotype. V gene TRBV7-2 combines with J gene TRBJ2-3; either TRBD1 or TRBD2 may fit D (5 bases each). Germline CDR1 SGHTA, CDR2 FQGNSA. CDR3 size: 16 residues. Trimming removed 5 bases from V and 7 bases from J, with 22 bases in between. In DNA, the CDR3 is TGTGCCAGCAGCCCCCCCGGGACGACCCTTTTAAATACGCAGTATTTT. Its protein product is CASSPPGTTLLNTQYF. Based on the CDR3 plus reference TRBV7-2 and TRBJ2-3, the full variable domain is GAGVSQSPSNKVTEKGKDVELRCDPISGHTALYWYRQSLGQGLEFLIYFQGNSAPDKSGLPSDRFSAERTGGSVSTLTIQRTQQEDSAVYLCASSPPGTTLLNTQYFGPGTRLTVL.

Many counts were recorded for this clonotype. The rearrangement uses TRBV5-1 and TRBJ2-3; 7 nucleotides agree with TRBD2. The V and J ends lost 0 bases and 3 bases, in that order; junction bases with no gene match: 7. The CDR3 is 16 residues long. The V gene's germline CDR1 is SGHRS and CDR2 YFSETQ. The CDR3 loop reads CASSLDGGKRTDTQYF. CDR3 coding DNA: TGCGCCAGCAGCTTGGACGGGGGGAAGAGAACAGATACGCAGTATTTT.

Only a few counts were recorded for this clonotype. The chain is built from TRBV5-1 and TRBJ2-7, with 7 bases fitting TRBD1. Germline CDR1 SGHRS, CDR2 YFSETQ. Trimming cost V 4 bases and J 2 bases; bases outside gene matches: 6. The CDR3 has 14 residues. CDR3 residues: CASSPSGQTYEQYF. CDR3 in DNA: TGCGCCAGCAGCCCTTCGGGACAGACCTACGAGCAGTACTTC.

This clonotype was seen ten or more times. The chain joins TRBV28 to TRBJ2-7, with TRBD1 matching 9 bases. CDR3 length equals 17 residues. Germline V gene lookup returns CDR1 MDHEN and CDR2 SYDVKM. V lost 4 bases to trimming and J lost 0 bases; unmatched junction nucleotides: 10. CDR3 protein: CASSYHPTGGSSYEQYF. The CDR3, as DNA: TGTGCCAGCAGTTACCACCCAACAGGGGGCAGCTCCTACGAGCAGTACTTC.

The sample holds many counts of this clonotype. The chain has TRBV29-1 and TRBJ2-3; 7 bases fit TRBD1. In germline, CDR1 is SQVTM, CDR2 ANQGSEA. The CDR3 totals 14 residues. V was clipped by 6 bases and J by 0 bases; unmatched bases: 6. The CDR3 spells CSVQGVGSTDTQYF. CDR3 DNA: TGCAGCGTCCAGGGGGTCGGAAGCACAGATACGCAGTATTTT.

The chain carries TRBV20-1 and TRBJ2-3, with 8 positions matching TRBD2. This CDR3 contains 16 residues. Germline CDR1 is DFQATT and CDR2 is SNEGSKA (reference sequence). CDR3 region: CCSRGQAGGRTDTQYF. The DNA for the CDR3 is TGCTGCTCCCGCGGGCAGGCGGGGGGACGCACAGATACGCAGTATTTT.

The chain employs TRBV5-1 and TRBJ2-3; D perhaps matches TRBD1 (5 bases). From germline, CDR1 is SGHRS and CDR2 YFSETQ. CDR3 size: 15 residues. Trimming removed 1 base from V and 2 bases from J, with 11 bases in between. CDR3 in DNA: TGCGCCAGCAGCTTGTGGGGCCAAACCACAGATACGCAGTATTTT. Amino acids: CASSLWGQTTDTQYF.

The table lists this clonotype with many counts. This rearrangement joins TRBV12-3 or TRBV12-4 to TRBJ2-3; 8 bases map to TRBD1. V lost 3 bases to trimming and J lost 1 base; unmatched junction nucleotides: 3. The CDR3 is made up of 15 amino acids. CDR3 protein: CASSLTGARTDTQYF. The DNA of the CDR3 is TGTGCCAGCAGTTTGACAGGGGCTCGCACAGATACGCAGTATTTT.

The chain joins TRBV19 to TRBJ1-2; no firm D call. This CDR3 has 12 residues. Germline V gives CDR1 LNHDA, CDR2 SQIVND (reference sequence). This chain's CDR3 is CACGQANYGYTF. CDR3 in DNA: TGTGCTTGTGGGCAAGCTAACTATGGCTACACCTTC.

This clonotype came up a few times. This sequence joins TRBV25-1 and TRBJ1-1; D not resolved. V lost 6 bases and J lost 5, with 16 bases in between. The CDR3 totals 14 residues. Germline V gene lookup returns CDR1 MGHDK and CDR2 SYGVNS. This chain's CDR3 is CASSPRSGVTEAFF. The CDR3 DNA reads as TGTGCCAGCAGCCCAAGGTCGGGAGTGACTGAAGCTTTCTTT.

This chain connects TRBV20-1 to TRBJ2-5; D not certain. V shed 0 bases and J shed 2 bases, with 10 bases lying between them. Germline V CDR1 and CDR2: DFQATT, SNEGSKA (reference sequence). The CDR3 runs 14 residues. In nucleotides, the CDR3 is TGCAGTGCTAGAGATACGGGCCTTCAAGAGACCCAGTACTTC. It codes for CSARDTGLQETQYF.

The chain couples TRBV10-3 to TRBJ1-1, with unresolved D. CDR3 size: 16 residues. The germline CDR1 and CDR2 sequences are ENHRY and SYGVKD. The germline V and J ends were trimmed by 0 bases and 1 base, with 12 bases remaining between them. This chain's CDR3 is CAISESEFSSNTEAFF. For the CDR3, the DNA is TGTGCCATCAGTGAGTCCGAGTTTAGCTCGAACACTGAAGCTTTCTTT.